This TCR beta chain came from a study of T cell responses to AZD1222 COVID-19 vaccine. The study, taken as a whole, reports: Variant regions that are unmutated are reportedly the target of nearly half of spike-specific TCRs. CD4 TCRs covered the whole spike, strongest at regions 160-218 and 743-854. Mostly white British, mostly female donors; authors suggested clonal diversity may be underestimated.

For this clone: The antigen is not known.

Germline CDR1 is SGHRS and CDR2 is YFSETQ. V dropped 4 bases and J dropped 9; count of bases not matched to a gene: 9. The CDR3 length is 14 residues. Profiling relied on immunoSEQ multiplex PCR, and the TCRdb table lists in-frame clones only, not all of them. The data show 140,000 to 150,000 clones, about 93% seen once. V gene TRBV5-1 combines with J gene TRBJ2-3; 9 bases line up with TRBD1. The source was peripheral blood, collected on day 0 of AZD1222 vaccination. This sequence was found in an adult in good health. This CDR3 reads CASSDRTGAVTQYF. The CDR3 DNA sequence: TGCGCCAGCAGCGATCGGACAGGGGCCGTGACGCAGTATTTT.